This is a list of T cell receptor beta chains from one sample in a study of blood T cells in healthy people across ages. One entry per CDR3 protein results from TCRdb running MiXCR on the 5' RACE reads. The table shows more than 1 million distinct CDR3 sequences, with over 35% occurring only once. The specimen sequenced was blood. Receptor source: an older woman in good health. Each CDR3 is given with its conserved first and last residue. Each record gives: clone size, CDR3 length, J gene, V gene, D gene, CDR3 protein, CDR3 DNA. The D gene is left open where the match is weak. Size is stated for part of the rows, as once, few or many counts, or as a class when the clone is expanded.

>NA|14|TRBJ2-7|TRBV6-5|NA
CASSYSQGFHEQYF
TGTGCCAGCAGTTACTCACAGGGTTTTCACGAGCAGTACTTC
>NA|11|TRBJ2-7|TRBV10-2|NA
CASAAGREQYF
TGCGCCAGCGCCGCAGGAAGAGAGCAGTACTTC
>NA|16|TRBJ2-5|TRBV12-3/TRBV12-4|TRBD2
CASSLVGAGGLREQYF
TGTGCCAGCAGTCTAGTAGGGGCGGGAGGGCTCCGGGAGCAGTACTTC
>NA|18|TRBJ2-4|TRBV12-3/TRBV12-4|TRBD2
CASSLKGTSGSTKNIQYF
TGTGCCAGCAGTTTAAAAGGGACTAGCGGGAGTACCAAAAACATTCAGTACTTC
>NA|14|TRBJ2-1|TRBV6-5|TRBD1
CASRPGTGRNEQFF
TGTGCCAGCAGACCCGGGACAGGGCGTAATGAGCAGTTCTTC
>NA|17|TRBJ2-2|TRBV6-6|TRBD2
CASRPTSGREKSGELFF
TGTGCCAGCAGGCCGACTAGCGGAAGGGAAAAATCGGGGGAGCTGTTTTTT
>NA|15|TRBJ2-3|TRBV25-1|TRBD2
CASSRTSGSPDTQYF
TGTGCCAGCAGTCGGACTAGCGGGAGCCCAGATACGCAGTATTTT
>NA|16|TRBJ2-1|TRBV20-1|TRBD2
CSARGPLAGVYNEQFF
TGCAGTGCTAGAGGCCCTCTGGCGGGAGTCTACAATGAGCAGTTCTTC
>NA|16|TRBJ2-1|TRBV5-1|NA
CASSLVSTGVFNEQFF
TGCGCCAGCAGCTTGGTCAGCACGGGAGTCTTCAATGAGCAGTTCTTC
>NA|13|TRBJ1-2|TRBV6-6|NA
CASTPDRNPGYTF
TGTGCCAGCACCCCGGACAGAAATCCTGGCTACACCTTC
>NA|13|TRBJ2-1|TRBV28|TRBD2
CASTPGGGNEQFF
TGTGCCAGCACGCCCGGGGGGGGCAATGAGCAGTTCTTC
>NA|13|TRBJ2-7|TRBV27|NA
CASSFAQSYEQYF
TGTGCCAGCAGTTTCGCGCAGTCCTACGAGCAGTACTTC
>NA|15|TRBJ2-3|TRBV10-2|TRBD1
CASSLQRGPSSTQYF
TGCGCCAGCAGTCTCCAAAGGGGGCCTTCTAGTACGCAGTATTTT
>NA|18|TRBJ2-6|TRBV14|NA
CASSQDSPVLRGANVLTF
TGTGCCAGCAGCCAAGATTCCCCCGTACTTAGGGGGGCCAACGTCCTGACTTTC
>few|17|TRBJ2-1|TRBV20-1|NA
CSARDLRALMEYNEQFF
TGCAGTGCTAGAGATCTGCGGGCCCTGATGGAGTACAATGAGCAGTTCTTC
>NA|13|TRBJ2-5|TRBV29-1|TRBD1
CSVVRTGGREQYF
TGCAGCGTTGTTAGGACAGGGGGCCGTGAGCAGTACTTC
>NA|16|TRBJ2-3|TRBV20-1|TRBD2
CSAKSRLAGSTDTQYF
TGCAGTGCTAAATCTCGACTAGCGGGTAGCACAGATACGCAGTATTTT
>NA|15|TRBJ1-4|TRBV7-9|NA
CASSPSRAANEKLFF
TGTGCCAGCAGCCCCTCCCGGGCCGCGAATGAAAAACTGTTTTTT
>NA|16|TRBJ2-3|TRBV2|TRBD2
CASTEPRRLATDTQYF
TGTGCCAGCACCGAACCCCGACGACTAGCGACAGATACGCAGTATTTT
>few|15|TRBJ1-5|TRBV27|NA
CASSSNPGSNQPQHF
TGTGCCAGCAGTTCTAACCCAGGTAGCAATCAGCCCCAGCATTTT